This T cell receptor beta chain was identified during a study of T cells after yellow fever vaccination. TCRdb recomputed calls from the 5' RACE reads with MiXCR, one row per CDR3 protein. The sample shows 95,000 to 150,000 distinct CDR3 sequences, 13% to 15% of them seen only once. The CDR3 contains 15 residues. Germline CDR1 SGHNT, CDR2 YYREEE (reference sequence). V shed 4 bases, J shed 7 bases, and the junction held 12 bases outside the gene matches. The chain is built from TRBV5-4 and TRBJ2-7; TRBD2 aligns across 9 bases. The sequence came from a man aged 18 to 29 who received the YFV17D yellow fever vaccine. The sequences come from CD8+ T cells sorted from PBMCs, collected 5 days after the yellow fever booster vaccination. CDR3 nucleotide sequence: TGTGCCAGCAGCCCCTGGAGTAGCGGGGGAGGTGAGCAGTACTTC. Translation gives CASSPWSSGGGEQYF.